This T cell receptor (beta chain) was obtained from a study of T cell repertoires in cytomegalovirus infection (dated by TCRdb to between 2018 and 2020). Study-wide context: Donor HLA type was relevant to the analysis, because carriage of CMV infection together with the matching HLA type was indicated by public TCR beta signatures.

Looking up the germline V gene yields CDR1 SGDLS and CDR2 YYNGEE. The CDR3 holds 13 amino acids from the cysteine to the phenylalanine. Only the CDR3 DNA stays, 39 bases, in frame from base 1. Trimming accounts for 5 bases at V and 5 bases at J, while the number of junction bases matched to no gene is 4. The instrument was an Illumina HiSeq 1500. TCRdb trimmed public reads at Q25 via fastp, called clones via MiXCR and kept in-frame beta chains. For every CDR3 protein sequence, its rows merge into one entry that carries the most common genes and DNA. The sample table lists 630,000 or so distinct CDR3 sequences, less than 25% of them with a count of one. Roughly 8% of the sample goes to the ten largest clones. This clonotype was picked up a small number of times. The antigen this receptor binds is unknown. No much larger clone exists at a distance of one base, and base qualities are not known. Broader findings and caveats from the paper: The ex vivo response was dominated by HLA-C-restricted CMV-specific TCR beta clonotypes, which also provided the single most frequent clonotype in two of eight donors. In both this cohort and an independent roughly 360-donor cohort, the cumulative frequency of public TCR beta family members distinguished carriers of CMV infection plus the relevant HLA type.

The sample taken for sequencing was CD8+ T cells from PBMCs. The clonotype comes from a human donor in good health (CMV status not recorded). Some clones in this sample may be carry-over from other donors' samples. The sequence is built from TRBV9 and TRBJ1-1; 9 central nucleotides agree with TRBD1. Here the CDR3 is given as CASRATGGTEAFF. The DNA sequence is TGTGCCAGCAGAGCGACAGGGGGTACTGAAGCTTTCTTT.